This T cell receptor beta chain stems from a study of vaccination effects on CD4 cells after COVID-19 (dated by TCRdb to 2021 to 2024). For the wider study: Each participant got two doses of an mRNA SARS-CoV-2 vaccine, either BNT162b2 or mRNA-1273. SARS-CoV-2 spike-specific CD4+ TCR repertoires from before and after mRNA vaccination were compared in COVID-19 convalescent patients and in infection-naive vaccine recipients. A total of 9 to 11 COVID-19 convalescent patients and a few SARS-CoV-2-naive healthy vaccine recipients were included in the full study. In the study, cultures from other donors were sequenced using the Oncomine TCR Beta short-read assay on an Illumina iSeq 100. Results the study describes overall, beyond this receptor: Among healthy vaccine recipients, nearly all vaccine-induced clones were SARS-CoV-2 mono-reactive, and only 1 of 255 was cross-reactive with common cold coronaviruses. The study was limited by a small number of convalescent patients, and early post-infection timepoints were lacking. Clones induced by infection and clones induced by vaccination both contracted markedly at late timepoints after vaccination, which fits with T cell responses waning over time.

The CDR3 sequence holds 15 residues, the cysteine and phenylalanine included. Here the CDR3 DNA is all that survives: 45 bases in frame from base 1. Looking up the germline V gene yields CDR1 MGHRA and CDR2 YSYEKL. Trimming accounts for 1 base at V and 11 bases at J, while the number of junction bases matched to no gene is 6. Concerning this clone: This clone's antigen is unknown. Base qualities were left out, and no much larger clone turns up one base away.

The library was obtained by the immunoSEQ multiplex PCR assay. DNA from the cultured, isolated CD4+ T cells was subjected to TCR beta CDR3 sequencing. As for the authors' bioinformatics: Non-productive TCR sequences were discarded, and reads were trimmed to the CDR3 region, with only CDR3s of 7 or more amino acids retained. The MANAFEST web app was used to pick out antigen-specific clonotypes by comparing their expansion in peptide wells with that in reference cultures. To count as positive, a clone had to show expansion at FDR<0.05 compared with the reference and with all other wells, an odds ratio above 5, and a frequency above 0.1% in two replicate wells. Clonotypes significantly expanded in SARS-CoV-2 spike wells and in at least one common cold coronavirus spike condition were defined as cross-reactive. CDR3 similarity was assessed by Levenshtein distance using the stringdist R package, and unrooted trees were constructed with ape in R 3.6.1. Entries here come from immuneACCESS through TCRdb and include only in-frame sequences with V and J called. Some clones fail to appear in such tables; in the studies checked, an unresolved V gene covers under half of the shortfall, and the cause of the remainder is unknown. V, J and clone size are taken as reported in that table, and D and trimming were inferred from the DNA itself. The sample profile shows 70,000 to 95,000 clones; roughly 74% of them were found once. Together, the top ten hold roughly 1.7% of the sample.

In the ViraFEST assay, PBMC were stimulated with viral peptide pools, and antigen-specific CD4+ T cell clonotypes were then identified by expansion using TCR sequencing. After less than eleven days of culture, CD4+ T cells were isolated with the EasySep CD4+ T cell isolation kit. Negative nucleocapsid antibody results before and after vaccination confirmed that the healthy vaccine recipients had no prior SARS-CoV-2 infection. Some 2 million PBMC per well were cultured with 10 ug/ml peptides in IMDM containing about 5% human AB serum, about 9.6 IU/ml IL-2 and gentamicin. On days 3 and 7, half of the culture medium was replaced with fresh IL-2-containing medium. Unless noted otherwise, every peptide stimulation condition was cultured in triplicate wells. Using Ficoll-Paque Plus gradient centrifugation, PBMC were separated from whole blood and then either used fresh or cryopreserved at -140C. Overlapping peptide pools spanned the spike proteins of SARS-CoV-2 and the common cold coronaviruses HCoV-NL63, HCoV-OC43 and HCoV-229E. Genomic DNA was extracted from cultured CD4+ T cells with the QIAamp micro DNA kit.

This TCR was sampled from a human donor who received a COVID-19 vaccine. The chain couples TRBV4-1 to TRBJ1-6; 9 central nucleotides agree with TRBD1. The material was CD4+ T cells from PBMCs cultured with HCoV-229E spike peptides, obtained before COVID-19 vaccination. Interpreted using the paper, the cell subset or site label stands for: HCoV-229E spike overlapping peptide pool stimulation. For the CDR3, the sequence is CASSQGGTGMPPLHF. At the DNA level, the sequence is TGCGCCAGCAGCCAAGGTGGGACAGGGATGCCACCCCTCCACTTT.